This TCR beta chain was documented in a study of T cells in localized non-small cell lung cancer. Assay: immunoSEQ multiplex PCR; the TCRdb copy retains only in-frame clones and omits some. The sample has over a thousand clones; roughly 20% are singletons. A few counts support this clone. The antigen remains unidentified. V lost 5 bases, J lost 0 bases, and 7 bases lay in between. Looked up from germline, CDR1 is MNHGY and CDR2 is SAAAGT. This CDR3 is built from 13 residues. Broader study findings: Compared with tumor, uninvolved adjacent lung displayed greater T cell clonality, ranking highest overall.

This chain links TRBV6-8 with TRBJ1-1; D is undetermined. Sample: normal lung tissue next to the tumor, taken before any cancer treatment. This TCR was recovered from a female donor at least 60 years old with stage II squamous cell lung carcinoma. CDR3 sequence reads: CASSNNMNTEAFF. In DNA form, the CDR3 reads TGTGCCAGCAGTAATAACATGAACACTGAAGCTTTCTTT.